This T cell receptor beta chain is drawn from a study of blood T cell repertoires in COVID-19. As for the study in general: COVID-19 samples collected from the United States, Italy and Spain covered acute and convalescent phases. From T cells, B-cell-depleted T cells, or PBMCs came the material, which was cDNA or gDNA.

V was pared by 3 bases and J by 6 bases, with 17 bases of the junction left unmatched. Germline values: CDR1 GTSNPN, CDR2 SVGIG (reference sequence). This CDR3 is 17 amino acids long. Original data processing: Amplification from reference gene primers served as the basis for estimated nucleated cell counts. The repertoire was sequenced with immunoSEQ multiplex PCR; TCRdb's copy has only in-frame clones and lacks some. V and J calls and clone size are copied from that table; D and trimming were computed from the DNA. The data show 200,000 to 300,000 clones, 85% to 90% seen once. This clonotype was obtained from a man aged 55 to 70 with acute or convalescent COVID-19. This chain links TRBV30 with TRBJ2-3; 8 bases map to TRBD2. The sample was peripheral blood. As DNA, the CDR3 is TGTGCCTGGAGGACACCTCAGGGTAGCGGGAAGGTTGATACGCAGTATTTT. Residues: CAWRTPQGSGKVDTQYF.